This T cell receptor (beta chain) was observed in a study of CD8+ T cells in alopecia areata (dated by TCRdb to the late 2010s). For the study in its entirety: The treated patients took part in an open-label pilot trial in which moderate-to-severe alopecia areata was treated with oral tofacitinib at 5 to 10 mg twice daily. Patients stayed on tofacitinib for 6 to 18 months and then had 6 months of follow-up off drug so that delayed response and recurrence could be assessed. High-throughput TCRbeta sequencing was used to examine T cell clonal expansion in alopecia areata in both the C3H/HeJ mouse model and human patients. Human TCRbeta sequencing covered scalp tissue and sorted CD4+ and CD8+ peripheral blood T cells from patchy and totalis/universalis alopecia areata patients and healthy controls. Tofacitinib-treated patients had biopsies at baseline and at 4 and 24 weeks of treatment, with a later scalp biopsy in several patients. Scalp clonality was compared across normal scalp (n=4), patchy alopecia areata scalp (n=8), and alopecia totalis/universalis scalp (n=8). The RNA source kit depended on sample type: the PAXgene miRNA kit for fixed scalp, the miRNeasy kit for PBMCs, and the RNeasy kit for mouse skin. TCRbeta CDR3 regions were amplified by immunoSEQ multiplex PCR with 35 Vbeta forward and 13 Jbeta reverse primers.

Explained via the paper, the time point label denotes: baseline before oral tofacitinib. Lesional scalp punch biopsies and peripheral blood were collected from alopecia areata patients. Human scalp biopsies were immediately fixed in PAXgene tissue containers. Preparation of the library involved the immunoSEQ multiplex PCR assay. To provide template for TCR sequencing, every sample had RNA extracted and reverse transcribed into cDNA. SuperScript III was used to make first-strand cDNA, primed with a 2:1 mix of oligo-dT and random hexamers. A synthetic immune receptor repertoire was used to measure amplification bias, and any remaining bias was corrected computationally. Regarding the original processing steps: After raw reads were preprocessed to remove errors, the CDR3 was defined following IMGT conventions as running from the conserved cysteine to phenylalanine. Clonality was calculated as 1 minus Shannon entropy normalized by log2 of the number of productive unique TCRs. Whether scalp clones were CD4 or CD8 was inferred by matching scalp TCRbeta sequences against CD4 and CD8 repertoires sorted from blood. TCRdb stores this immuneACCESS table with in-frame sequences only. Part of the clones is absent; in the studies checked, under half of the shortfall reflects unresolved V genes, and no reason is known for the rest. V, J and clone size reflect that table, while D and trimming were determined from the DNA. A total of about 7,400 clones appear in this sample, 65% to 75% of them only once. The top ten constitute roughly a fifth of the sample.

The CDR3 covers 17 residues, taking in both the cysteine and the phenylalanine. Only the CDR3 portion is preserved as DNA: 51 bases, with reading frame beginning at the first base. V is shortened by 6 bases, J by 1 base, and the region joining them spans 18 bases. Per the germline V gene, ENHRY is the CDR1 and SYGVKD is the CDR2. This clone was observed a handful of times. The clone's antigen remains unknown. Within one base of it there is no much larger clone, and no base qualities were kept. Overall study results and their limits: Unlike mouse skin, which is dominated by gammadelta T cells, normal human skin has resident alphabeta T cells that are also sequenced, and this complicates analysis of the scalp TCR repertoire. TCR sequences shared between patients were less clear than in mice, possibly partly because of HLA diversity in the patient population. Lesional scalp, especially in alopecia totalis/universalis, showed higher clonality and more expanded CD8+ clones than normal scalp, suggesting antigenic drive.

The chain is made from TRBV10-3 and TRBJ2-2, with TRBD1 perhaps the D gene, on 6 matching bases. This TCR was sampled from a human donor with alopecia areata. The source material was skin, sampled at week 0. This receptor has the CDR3 CAIRAFGPGQNTGELFF. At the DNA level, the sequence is TGTGCCATCAGAGCATTCGGGCCGGGACAGAACACCGGGGAGCTGTTTTTT.